The text below deals with one TCR beta chain. This clonotype was seen repeatedly, ten times or more. What this receptor recognizes is not known. No clone much larger than this one lies a single base away; base qualities are absent. From the germline V gene, CDR1 is MNHNS and CDR2 is SASEGT. The CDR3 has 14 amino acids, counting the end cysteine and phenylalanine. Only CDR3 DNA is held: 42 bases, read in frame from base 1. Trimming removed 8 bases from V and 5 bases from J; the gene matches leave 12 bases unexplained. The TCR beta CDR3 regions were amplified from the RNA transcripts. For the first round of RT-PCR on the TCR CDR3, the HTBI primer set was used together with the Qiagen OneStep RT-PCR kit. Libraries were constructed in a second round of multiplex PCR, after which size selection and purification were performed. The libraries were sequenced on an Illumina HiSeq2000 using paired-end 100 bp reads. As for the original processing: SOAPnuke was used to process the raw data, throwing out any read that contained adapters or uncalled bases, had a mean Phred below 15, or lacked an exact constant-primer or identifier match. High-quality paired reads were merged with COPE v1.2.5, and unique nucleotide sequences were defined as clonotypes. MiTCR v1.1 was used to align the clonotypes against IMGT TRBV, TRBD and TRBJ reference segments. The analysis included only V-J combinations with a frequency above 0.0001, which together covered around 99% of the repertoires. The TCS score was defined as F50 (clonal expansion) divided by E x V (chaos), with BLOSUM62-based TCRdist calculated between CDR3 peptides within each V-J. Welch's t-statistics and random forest reduced approximately 520 V-J features to some 14, which were used in a naive Bayes classifier (R e1071). The similarity between thyroid and blood repertoires was quantified using the Morisita-Horn index. TCRdb cleaned the public reads at Q25 with fastp, built clones with MiXCR and kept in-frame beta chains. Every entry covers one CDR3 protein and lists the most common genes and DNA from its rows. The V and J calls here are based on TCRdb, not the publication. The sample data list 490,000 or so distinct CDR3 sequences, and 35% to 50% of these were observed just once. Of the sample, about 45% is held by the ten largest clones.

These data are taken from a study of T cells in Graves' hyperthyroidism and ophthalmopathy (dated by TCRdb to about 2019). Looking at the study overall: TCR V-J signatures able to tell the groups apart were searched for in a discovery cohort of 95 or so patients, of whom more than 40 had Graves' ophthalmopathy and 57 had stable Graves' hyperthyroidism. For training and testing, the 100 or so patients in the discovery cohort were randomly divided in a 7:3 ratio. In more than 5 Graves' hyperthyroidism patients, the study also compared T-cell repertoires from thyroid tissue with T-cell repertoires from blood. Prospective prediction of ophthalmopathy was tested in an independent validation cohort consisting of some 18 hyperthyroidism patients and approximately 16 patients who later progressed to ophthalmopathy. Following sampling, methimazole starting at 30 mg daily was given to hyperthyroidism patients, and high-dose intravenous methylprednisolone was given to ophthalmopathy patients. The paper reports TCR Vbeta CDR3 sequencing of approximately 140 peripheral blood samples: around 41 ophthalmopathy, fewer than 80 hyperthyroidism and around 17 progressor patients. Findings and caveats that apply to the study as a whole: A 13 V-J signature model separated ophthalmopathy from stable hyperthyroidism, with 87.88% sensitivity and roughly 81% specificity in cross-validation and 80%/75% in testing. Most expanded thyroid clonotypes (frequency above 0.001) were also detected in blood, suggesting blood repertoires may reflect thyroid immune responses. In validation, the model predicted progression to ophthalmopathy with roughly 70% sensitivity and 72% to 85% specificity, a median of roughly seven months before onset. Sample size was not statistically predetermined, and investigators were not blinded to group allocation.

Patients with uncontrolled infections, other autoimmune diseases, pregnancy or lactation were excluded. Diagnoses were established on the basis of clinical symptoms, serum thyroxine and TRAb, thyroid ultrasound, and orbital computed tomography. Total RNA was extracted with Trizol reagent, and quality was checked on an Agilent 2100 Bioanalyzer. This clonotype was obtained from an adult woman with Graves' disease, either hyperthyroidism or ophthalmopathy (not recorded which). In this chain, TRBV6-1 is recombined with TRBJ2-7; the central 7 bases match TRBD1. Sequencing was done on a sample of peripheral blood or thyroid tissue (not recorded which). For the CDR3, the sequence is CASYPRQGSHEQYF. The nucleotide sequence is TGTGCCAGCTATCCCCGACAGGGTTCCCACGAGCAGTACTTC.